The present entry profiles one TCR beta chain with its context. This clonotype was counted ten times or more. There is no known antigen for this receptor. One base away there is no much larger clone; base qualities are not given. These data come from a study of T cells of healthy individuals (dated by TCRdb to the late 2010s). There are 16 amino acids in the CDR3, from cysteine to phenylalanine inclusive. Only CDR3 DNA is held: 48 bases, read in frame from base 1. The V end loses 3 bases and the J end loses 3 bases, and a stretch of 16 bases separates them. The germline V gene gives CDR1 as SGDLS and CDR2 as YYNGEE. The library was built by means of 5' RACE. The run used an Illumina MiSeq. TCRdb's own reprocessing of the public reads used fastp at Q25 and MiXCR and kept productive beta chains. Identical CDR3 protein sequences are pooled into one entry, listed with their most common genes and DNA. This sample is represented by 40,000 to 45,000 distinct CDR3 sequences; about 4.5% of them were singletons. The top ten clones comprise more than 8% of the sample.

The TCR sequence derives from a human donor in good health. The V and J segments used are TRBV9 and TRBJ2-1; the best D guess is TRBD2, with 5 bases matching. The nucleotide sequence is given as TGTGCCAGCAGCGCCTCAGGCAGAGGGAGCTACAATGAGCAGTTCTTC. This codes for CASSASGRGSYNEQFF.